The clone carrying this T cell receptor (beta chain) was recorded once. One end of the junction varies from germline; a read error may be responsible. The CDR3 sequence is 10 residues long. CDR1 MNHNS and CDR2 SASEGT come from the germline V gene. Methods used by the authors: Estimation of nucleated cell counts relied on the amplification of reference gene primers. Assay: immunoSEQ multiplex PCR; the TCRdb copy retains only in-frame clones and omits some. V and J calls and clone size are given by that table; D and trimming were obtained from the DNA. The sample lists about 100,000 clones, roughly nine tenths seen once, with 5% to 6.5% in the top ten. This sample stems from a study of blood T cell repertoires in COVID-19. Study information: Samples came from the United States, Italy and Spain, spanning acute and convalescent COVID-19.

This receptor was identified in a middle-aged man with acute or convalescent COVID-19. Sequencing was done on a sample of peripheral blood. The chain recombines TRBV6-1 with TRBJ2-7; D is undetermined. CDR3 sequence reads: CASREGLQYF. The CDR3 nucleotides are TGTGCCAGCAGGGAAGGTCTGCAGTACTTC.